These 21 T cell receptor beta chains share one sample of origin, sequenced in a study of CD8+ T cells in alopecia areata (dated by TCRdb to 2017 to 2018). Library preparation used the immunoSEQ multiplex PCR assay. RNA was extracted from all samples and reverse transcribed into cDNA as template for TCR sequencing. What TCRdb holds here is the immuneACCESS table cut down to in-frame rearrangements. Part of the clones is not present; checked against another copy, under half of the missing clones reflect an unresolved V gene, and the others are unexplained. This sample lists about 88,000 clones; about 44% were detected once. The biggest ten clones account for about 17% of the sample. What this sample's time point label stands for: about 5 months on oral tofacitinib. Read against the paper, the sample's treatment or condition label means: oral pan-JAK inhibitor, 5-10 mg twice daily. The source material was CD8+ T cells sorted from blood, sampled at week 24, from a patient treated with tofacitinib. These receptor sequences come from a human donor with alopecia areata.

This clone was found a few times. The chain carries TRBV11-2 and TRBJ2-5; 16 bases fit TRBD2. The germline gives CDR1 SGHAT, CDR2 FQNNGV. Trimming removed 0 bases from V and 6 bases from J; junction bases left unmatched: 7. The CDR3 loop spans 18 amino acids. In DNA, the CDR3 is TGTGCCAGCAGCTTAGAGGGACTAGCGGGAGGGTTTGCGAAGACCCAGTACTTC. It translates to CASSLEGLAGGFAKTQYF.

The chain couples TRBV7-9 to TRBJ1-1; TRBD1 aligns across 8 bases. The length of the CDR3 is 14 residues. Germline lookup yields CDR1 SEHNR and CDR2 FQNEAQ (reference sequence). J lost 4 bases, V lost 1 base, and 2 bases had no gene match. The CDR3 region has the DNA TGTGCCAGCAGCTTAGGACAGGGGACCACTGAAGCTTTCTTT. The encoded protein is CASSLGQGTTEAFF. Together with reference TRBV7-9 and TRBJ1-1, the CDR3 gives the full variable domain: DTGVSQNPRHKITKRGQNVTFRCDPISEHNRLYWYRQTLGQGPEFLTYFQNEAQLEKSRLLSDRFSAERPKGSFSTLEIQRTEQGDSAMYLCASSLGQGTTEAFFGQGTRLTVV.

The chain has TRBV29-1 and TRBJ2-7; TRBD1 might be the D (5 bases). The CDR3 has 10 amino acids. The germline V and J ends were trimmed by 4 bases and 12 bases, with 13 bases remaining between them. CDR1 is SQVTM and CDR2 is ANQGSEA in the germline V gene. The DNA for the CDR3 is TGCAGCGTTGTGAAAGGGGCTCTGTACTTC. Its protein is CSVVKGALYF.

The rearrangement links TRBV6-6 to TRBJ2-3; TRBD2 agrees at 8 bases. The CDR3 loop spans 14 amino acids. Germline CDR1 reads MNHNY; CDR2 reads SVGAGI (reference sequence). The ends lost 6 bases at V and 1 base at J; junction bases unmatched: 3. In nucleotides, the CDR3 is TGTGCCAGCAGCCCGACTAGCGGCACAGATACGCAGTATTTT. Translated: CASSPTSGTDTQYF.

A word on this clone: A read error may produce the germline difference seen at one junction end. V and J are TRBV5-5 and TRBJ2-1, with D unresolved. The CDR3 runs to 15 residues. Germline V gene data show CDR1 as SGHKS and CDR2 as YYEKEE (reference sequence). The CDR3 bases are TGCGCCAGCAGCCAAGAACCCAGCTCCTACAATGAGCAGTTCTTC. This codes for CASSQEPSSYNEQFF.

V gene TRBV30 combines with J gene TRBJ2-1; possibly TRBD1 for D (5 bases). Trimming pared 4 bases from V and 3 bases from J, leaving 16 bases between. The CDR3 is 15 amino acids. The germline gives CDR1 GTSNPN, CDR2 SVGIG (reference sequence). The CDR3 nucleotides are TGTGCCTGGAAAGCTGCGGACATATTCTACAATGAGCAGTTCTTC. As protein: CAWKAADIFYNEQFF. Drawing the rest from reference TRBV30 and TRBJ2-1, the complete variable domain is SQTIHQWPATLVQPVGSPLSLECTVEGTSNPNLYWYRQAAGRGLQLLFYSVGIGQISSEVPQNLSASRPQDRQFILSSKKLLLSDSGFYLCAWKAADIFYNEQFFGPGTRLTVL.

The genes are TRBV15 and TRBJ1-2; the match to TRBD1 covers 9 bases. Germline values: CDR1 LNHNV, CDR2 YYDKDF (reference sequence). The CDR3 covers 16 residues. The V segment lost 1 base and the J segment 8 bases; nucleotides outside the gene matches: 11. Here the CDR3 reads CATSRAQQGAKGGYTF. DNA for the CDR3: TGTGCCACCAGCAGAGCGCAACAGGGGGCAAAGGGGGGCTACACCTTC.

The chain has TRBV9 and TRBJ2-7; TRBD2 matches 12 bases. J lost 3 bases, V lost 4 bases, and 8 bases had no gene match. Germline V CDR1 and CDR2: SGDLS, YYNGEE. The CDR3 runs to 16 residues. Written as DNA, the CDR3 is TGTGCCAGCAGCCTGAACCTAGCGGGAGGGGGCTACGAGCAGTACTTC. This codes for CASSLNLAGGGYEQYF.

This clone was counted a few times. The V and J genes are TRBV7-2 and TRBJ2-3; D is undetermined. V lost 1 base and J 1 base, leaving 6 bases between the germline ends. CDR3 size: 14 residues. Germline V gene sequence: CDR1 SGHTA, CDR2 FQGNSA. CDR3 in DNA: TGTGCCAGCAGCTTAGAGTTCCGCACAGATACGCAGTATTTT. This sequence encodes CASSLEFRTDTQYF.

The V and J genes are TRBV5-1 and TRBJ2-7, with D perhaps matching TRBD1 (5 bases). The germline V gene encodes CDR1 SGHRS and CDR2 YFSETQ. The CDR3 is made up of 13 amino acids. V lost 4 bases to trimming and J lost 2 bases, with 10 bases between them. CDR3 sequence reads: CASSVGVTYEQYF. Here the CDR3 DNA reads TGCGCCAGCAGCGTAGGGGTTACCTACGAGCAGTACTTC. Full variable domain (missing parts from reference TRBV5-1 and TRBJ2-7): KAGVTQTPRYLIKTRGQQVTLSCSPISGHRSVSWYQQTPGQGLQFLFEYFSETQRNKGNFPGRFSGRQFSNSRSEMNVSTLELGDSALYLCASSVGVTYEQYFGPGTRLTVT.

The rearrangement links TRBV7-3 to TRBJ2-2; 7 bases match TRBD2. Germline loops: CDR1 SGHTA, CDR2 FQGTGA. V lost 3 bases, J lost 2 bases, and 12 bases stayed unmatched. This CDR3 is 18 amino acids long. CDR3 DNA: TGTGCCAGCAGCTTCCGCCCACCGGGACTACCAAACACCGGGGAGCTGTTTTTT. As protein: CASSFRPPGLPNTGELFF.

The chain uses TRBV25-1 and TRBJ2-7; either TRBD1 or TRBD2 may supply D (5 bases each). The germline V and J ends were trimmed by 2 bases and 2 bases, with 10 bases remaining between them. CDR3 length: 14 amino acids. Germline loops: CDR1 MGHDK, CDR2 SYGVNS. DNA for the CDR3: TGTGCCAGCAGTGAAGGGGGAAAGCCCTACGAGCAGTACTTC. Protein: CASSEGGKPYEQYF.

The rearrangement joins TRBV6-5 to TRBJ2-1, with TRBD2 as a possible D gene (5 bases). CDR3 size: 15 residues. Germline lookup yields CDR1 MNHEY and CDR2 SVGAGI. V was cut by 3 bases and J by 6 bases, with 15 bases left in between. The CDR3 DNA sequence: TGTGCCAGCAGTTATGTCCGGACTCCGGGCAATGAGCAGTTCTTC. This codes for CASSYVRTPGNEQFF.

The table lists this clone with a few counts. The CDR3 sequence: CASSLTSGQGNNEQFF. The CDR3 DNA sequence: TGTGCCAGCAGCTTAACCTCGGGACAGGGTAACAATGAGCAGTTCTTC. The rearrangement uses TRBV7-9 and TRBJ2-1; 9 bases are a match to TRBD1. This CDR3 is built from 16 residues. The germline gives CDR1 SEHNR, CDR2 FQNEAQ (reference sequence). Trimming at V came to 2 bases and at J to 5 bases, leaving 7 bases not matched to a gene.

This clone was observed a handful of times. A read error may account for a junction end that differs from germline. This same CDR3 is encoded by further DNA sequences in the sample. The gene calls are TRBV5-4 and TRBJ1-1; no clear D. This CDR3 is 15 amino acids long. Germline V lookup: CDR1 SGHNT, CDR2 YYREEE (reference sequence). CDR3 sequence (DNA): TGCGCCAGCAGCTTGGTCCCGGGGAGGAATTCTGAAGCTTTCTTT. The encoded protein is CASSLVPGRNSEAFF.

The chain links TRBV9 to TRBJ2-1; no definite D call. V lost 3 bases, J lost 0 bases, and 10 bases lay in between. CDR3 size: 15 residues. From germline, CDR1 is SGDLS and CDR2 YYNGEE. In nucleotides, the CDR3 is TGTGCCAGCAGCGACCGCGTGGCCTCCTACAATGAGCAGTTCTTC. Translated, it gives CASSDRVASYNEQFF.

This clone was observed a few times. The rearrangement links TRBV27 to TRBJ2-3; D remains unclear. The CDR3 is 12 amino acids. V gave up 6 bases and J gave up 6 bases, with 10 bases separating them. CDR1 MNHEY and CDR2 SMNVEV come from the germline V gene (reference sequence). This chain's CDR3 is CASRHTRDTQYF. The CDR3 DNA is TGTGCCAGCAGACACACGCGGGATACGCAGTATTTT.

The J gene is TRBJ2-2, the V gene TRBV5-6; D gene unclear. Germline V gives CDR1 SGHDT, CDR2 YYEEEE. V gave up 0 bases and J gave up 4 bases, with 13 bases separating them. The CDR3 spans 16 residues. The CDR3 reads CASSLESEDGTGELFF. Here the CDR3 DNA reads TGTGCCAGCAGCTTGGAATCAGAGGATGGCACCGGGGAGCTGTTTTTT.

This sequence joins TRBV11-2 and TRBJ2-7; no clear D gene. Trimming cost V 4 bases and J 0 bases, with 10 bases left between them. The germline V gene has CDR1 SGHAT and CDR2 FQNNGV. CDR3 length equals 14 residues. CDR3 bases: TGTGCCAGCAGCTCGACCGTTAGCTCCTACGAGCAGTACTTC. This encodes CASSSTVSSYEQYF.

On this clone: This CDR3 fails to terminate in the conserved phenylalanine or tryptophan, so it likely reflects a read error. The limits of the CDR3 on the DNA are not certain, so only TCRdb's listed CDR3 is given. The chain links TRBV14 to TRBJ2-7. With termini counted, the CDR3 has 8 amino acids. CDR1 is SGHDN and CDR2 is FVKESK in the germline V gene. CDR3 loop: CASSRWLP.

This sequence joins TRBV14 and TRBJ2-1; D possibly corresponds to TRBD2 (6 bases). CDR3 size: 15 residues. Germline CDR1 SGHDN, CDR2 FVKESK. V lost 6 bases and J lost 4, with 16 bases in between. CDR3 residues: CASRLAGPSYNEQFF. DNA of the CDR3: TGTGCCAGCAGACTTGCGGGACCATCTTACAATGAGCAGTTCTTC.